The 30 T cell receptor beta chains below were found in one sample sequenced in a study of T cell responses to AZD1222 COVID-19 vaccine. Data came from immunoSEQ multiplex PCR; TCRdb stores just in-frame clones and leaves some out. The sample records about 140,000 clones, almost 90% being singletons. The sample here was peripheral blood, taken on day 0 of AZD1222 vaccination. Source of these receptors: an adult in good health.

This chain connects TRBV29-1 to TRBJ2-7; D not certain. Germline V gene data show CDR1 as SQVTM and CDR2 as ANQGSEA. The CDR3 covers 14 residues. V was clipped by 4 bases and J by 2 bases, with 15 bases between them. As DNA, the CDR3 is TGCAGCGTTGTTCTCACGCTAAGTCCCTACGAGCAGTACTTC. Protein sequence: CSVVLTLSPYEQYF.

The gene calls are TRBV6-5 and TRBJ2-1; 13 nucleotides line up with TRBD2. Trimming at V came to 10 bases and at J to 8 bases, leaving 8 bases not matched to a gene. CDR1 is MNHEY, CDR2 SVGAGI, per germline. The CDR3 consists of 14 residues. The CDR3 region has the DNA TGTGCCACAACAACTAGCGGGAGGGCCTATGAGCAGTTCTTC. It specifies CATTTSGRAYEQFF.

The chain couples TRBV19 to TRBJ2-7; D remains unclear. V was shortened by 6 bases and J by 2 bases, with 17 bases between the two germline ends. Germline V gene sequence: CDR1 LNHDA, CDR2 SQIVND (reference sequence). This CDR3 is built from 15 residues. In DNA, the CDR3 is TGTGCCAGTAGCCACCGATCACATACTACCTACGAGCAGTACTTC. It is translated as CASSHRSHTTYEQYF.

J is TRBJ2-1 and V is TRBV7-9; no definite D call. The CDR3 is made up of 12 amino acids. Trimming took off 1 base at V and 9 bases at J, with 7 bases between the two ends. Germline V gene sequence: CDR1 SEHNR, CDR2 FQNEAQ (reference sequence). The CDR3 sequence is CASSLVTTEQFF. The CDR3 DNA sequence: TGTGCCAGCAGCTTAGTTACCACTGAGCAGTTCTTC.

The CDR3 DNA is TGTGCCAGCAGCTCAGGTCCGGGACTCTATGGCTACACCTTC. Amino acids: CASSSGPGLYGYTF. The chain recombines TRBV28 with TRBJ1-2; TRBD1 is a possible D gene (5 bases). The germline V gene has CDR1 MDHEN and CDR2 SYDVKM. V was clipped by 6 bases and J by 4 bases, with 15 bases between them. The CDR3 is 14 residues long.

The rearrangement uses TRBV7-4 and TRBJ2-5, with 10 bases matching TRBD2. The germline V gene encodes CDR1 SGHVT and CDR2 SQSDAQ. The CDR3 has 15 amino acids. V lost 3 bases, J lost 2 bases, and 3 bases stayed unmatched. The CDR3 bases are TGTGCCAGCAGCTTTGGGACTAGCGAACAAGAGACCCAGTACTTC. This codes for CASSFGTSEQETQYF.

This clone was observed a handful of times. This chain connects TRBV6-2 or TRBV6-3 to TRBJ1-5, with unresolved D. The CDR3 length is 12 residues. Per the germline V gene, CDR1 is MNHEY and CDR2 is SVGEGT. V lost 6 bases and J 5 bases, leaving 8 bases between the germline ends. The CDR3 sequence: CASSRRDQPQHF. As DNA, the CDR3 is TGTGCCAGCAGCAGGCGGGATCAGCCCCAGCATTTT.

This clone appeared a few times. V gene TRBV5-1 combines with J gene TRBJ2-1, with D possibly matching TRBD2 (6 bases). Trimming pared 4 bases from V and 3 bases from J, leaving 14 bases between. Germline V lookup: CDR1 SGHRS, CDR2 YFSETQ. The CDR3 is 15 residues long. The CDR3 reads CASSVAVADYNEQFF. In DNA, the CDR3 is TGCGCCAGCAGCGTTGCGGTAGCGGACTACAATGAGCAGTTCTTC.

This rearrangement joins TRBV5-4 to TRBJ1-4; 7 bases map to TRBD1. Germline CDR1 SGHNT, CDR2 YYREEE (reference sequence). CDR3 length: 17 residues. The V segment lost 4 bases and the J segment 6 bases; nucleotides outside the gene matches: 15. The CDR3: CASSQGGRGKNHEKLFF. CDR3 coding DNA: TGTGCCAGCAGCCAAGGGGGCCGAGGGAAAAACCATGAAAAACTGTTTTTT.

This clone occurred once. The chain's CDR3 is CAGRGDTEAFF. The CDR3 DNA reads TGTGCCGGGAGGGGGGACACTGAAGCTTTCTTT. The V and J genes are TRBV7-2 and TRBJ1-1; D may be TRBD1 (6 bases). This CDR3 has 11 amino acids. Trimming took 11 bases from V and 3 from J, leaving 10 bases between them. CDR1 SGHTA and CDR2 FQGNSA come from the germline V gene.

The CDR3 loop reads CASSTFKETQYF. DNA for the CDR3: TGTGCCAGCTCAACCTTTAAAGAGACCCAGTACTTC. The chain uses TRBV18 and TRBJ2-5, with D hard to call. Germline V CDR1 and CDR2: KGHSH, LQKENI. The CDR3 length is 12 residues. Deletions cut 5 bases from V and 3 bases from J, with 7 bases between.

This rearrangement joins TRBV27 to TRBJ1-2; D is possibly TRBD1 (6 bases). There are 13 residues in the CDR3. The V end was cut by 5 bases, the J end by 8 bases, with 15 bases between. CDR1 and CDR2 (germline): MNHEY, SMNVEV (reference sequence). The CDR3 reads CASSVTGALGYTF. The CDR3 nucleotides are TGTGCCAGCAGTGTGACAGGTGCTTTGGGCTACACCTTC.

This chain uses TRBV2 with TRBJ1-1; 9 bases are shared with TRBD1. The CDR3 has 13 residues. Germline V CDR1 and CDR2: SNHLY, FYNNEI. The junction had 8 bases not matched to a gene; V was cut back by 5 bases and J by 10 bases. The CDR3 loop is CASSIQGAQVAFF. The CDR3 nucleotides read TGTGCCAGCAGTATACAGGGGGCCCAGGTAGCTTTCTTT. Full variable domain (remainder filled in from reference TRBV2 and TRBJ1-1): EPEVTQTPSHQVTQMGQEVILRCVPISNHLYFYWYRQILGQKVEFLVSFYNNEISEKSEIFDDQFSVERPDGSNFTLKIRSTKLEDSAMYFCASSIQGAQVAFFGQGTRLTVV.

The chain is built from TRBV29-1 and TRBJ2-1; no clear D gene. This CDR3 contains 15 residues. The ends were cut back, 4 bases at V and 4 bases at J, with 17 bases in the middle. The germline V gene encodes CDR1 SQVTM and CDR2 ANQGSEA. The CDR3 protein is CSVVARTRAYNEQFF. Here the CDR3 DNA reads TGCAGCGTTGTGGCGAGGACCCGAGCTTACAATGAGCAGTTCTTC.

The chain employs TRBV3-1 (or the pseudogene TRBV3-2) and TRBJ2-5; D remains ambiguous. Germline V lookup: CDR1 LGHDT, CDR2 YNNKEL (reference sequence). Trimming removed 4 bases from V and 4 bases from J, with 7 bases in between. The CDR3 length is 12 residues. CDR3 residues: CASSPHGETQYF. In DNA, the CDR3 is TGTGCCAGCAGCCCCCATGGAGAGACCCAGTACTTC.

The chain uses TRBV4-3 and TRBJ1-3, with D maybe TRBD1 (5 bases). Germline values: CDR1 LGHNA, CDR2 YSLEER. V dropped 0 bases and J dropped 3 bases, with 18 bases sitting between them. This CDR3 is 18 amino acids long. CDR3 sequence (DNA): TGCGCCAGCAGCCAAGACTGGGGAGGGCGGGGGGATGGAAACACCATATATTTT. It specifies CASSQDWGGRGDGNTIYF.

The chain links TRBV3-1 (or the pseudogene TRBV3-2) to TRBJ1-6; D not certain. This CDR3 comprises 12 residues. The V end lost 0 bases, the J end lost 6 bases, and 0 bases lay between the germline ends. Germline CDR1 and CDR2: LGHDT and YNNKEL (reference sequence). The CDR3 sequence is CASSQDNSPLHF. In DNA, the CDR3 is TGTGCCAGCAGCCAAGATAATTCACCCCTCCACTTT.

The rearrangement uses TRBV9 and TRBJ2-7, with D possibly being TRBD1 (6 bases). The CDR3 spans 15 residues. CDR1 is SGDLS, CDR2 YYNGEE, per germline. V was trimmed by 0 bases and J by 0 bases, leaving 10 bases between them. The CDR3 bases are TGTGCCAGCAGCGTAGGGGAAGGGGGCTCCTACGAGCAGTACTTC. Its translation is CASSVGEGGSYEQYF.

J is TRBJ2-7 and V is TRBV13; possibly TRBD1 or TRBD2 for D (5 bases each). The germline V and J ends were trimmed by 7 bases and 4 bases, with 14 bases remaining between them. The germline V gene has CDR1 PRHDT and CDR2 FYEKMQ (reference sequence). The CDR3 is made up of 13 amino acids. For the CDR3, the DNA is TGTGCCAGCAAAAGGGACGCGAGTTACGAGCAGTACTTC. This codes for CASKRDASYEQYF.

Here the CDR3 DNA reads TGTGCCAGCAGCGTAGGCGGGATCGACAATGAGCAGTTCTTC. Residues: CASSVGGIDNEQFF. This chain links TRBV9 with TRBJ2-1; TRBD2 might be the D (6 bases). Germline V lookup: CDR1 SGDLS, CDR2 YYNGEE. CDR3 length: 14 residues. The V end lost 0 bases, the J end lost 5 bases, and 9 bases lay between the germline ends.

The genes are TRBV5-1 and TRBJ2-7, with D perhaps matching TRBD2 (5 bases). V gave up 6 bases and J gave up 2 bases, with 15 bases separating them. Germline V gene sequence: CDR1 SGHRS, CDR2 YFSETQ. CDR3 length: 14 amino acids. The CDR3 spells CASNSAGETYEQYF. The CDR3 nucleotides are TGCGCCAGCAATAGCGCCGGAGAAACCTACGAGCAGTACTTC.

This clone was detected only a few times. V and J are TRBV18 and TRBJ1-4; TRBD1 matches 9 bases. This CDR3 region has 16 residues. Unmatched junction bases numbered 7, after V lost 0 bases and J lost 8 bases. Germline V gene lookup returns CDR1 KGHSH and CDR2 LQKENI. The DNA for the CDR3 is TGTGCCAGCTCACCACCGCGGACAGGGGTTTGGGAAAAACTGTTTTTT. The encoded protein is CASSPPRTGVWEKLFF.

The rearrangement joins TRBV19 to TRBJ1-4, with 8 nucleotides matching TRBD1. Germline V gene lookup returns CDR1 LNHDA and CDR2 SQIVND (reference sequence). V shed 4 bases and J 2 bases; nucleotides not matched to a gene: 6. The length of the CDR3 is 16 residues. The CDR3 sequence is CASSNLDRGTNEKLFF. The CDR3 DNA is TGTGCCAGTAGTAACCTCGACAGGGGCACTAATGAAAAACTGTTTTTT. Complete variable domain (other parts from reference TRBV19 and TRBJ1-4): DGGITQSPKYLFRKEGQNVTLSCEQNLNHDAMYWYRQDPGQGLRLIYYSQIVNDFQKGDIAEGYSVSREKKESFPLTVTSAQKNPTAFYLCASSNLDRGTNEKLFFGSGTQLSVL.

The V call is TRBV25-1, the J call TRBJ1-1; TRBD1 is a possible D gene (6 bases). This CDR3 is 14 amino acids long. CDR1 and CDR2 from the germline V gene are MGHDK and SYGVNS. Trimming shortened V by 2 bases and J by 4 bases, and 11 bases separated the two germline ends. In DNA, the CDR3 is TGTGCCAGCAGTGAAAACAGGGATGGCACTGAAGCTTTCTTT. This gives the protein CASSENRDGTEAFF.

V gene TRBV2 combines with J gene TRBJ2-2; TRBD1 aligns across 10 bases. The trim removed 6 bases at V and 4 bases at J, leaving 8 bases unmatched. There are 16 residues in the CDR3. Germline CDR1 and CDR2: SNHLY and FYNNEI. The CDR3 loop is CASSAGTGEITGELFF. Written as DNA, the CDR3 is TGTGCCAGCAGCGCCGGGACAGGGGAAATCACCGGGGAGCTGTTTTTT.

This clone has only a few counts. The V call is TRBV15, the J call TRBJ2-1; perhaps TRBD1 as D (6 bases). Trimming took 0 bases from V and 2 from J, leaving 14 bases between them. Germline values: CDR1 LNHNV, CDR2 YYDKDF (reference sequence). The CDR3 covers 17 residues. The CDR3, as DNA: TGTGCCACCAGCAGAGATCCTTCAGGGGTAGCCTACAATGAGCAGTTCTTC. It encodes CATSRDPSGVAYNEQFF.

V usage is TRBV2 and J usage is TRBJ1-3; a weak D match, TRBD1 (6 bases). The CDR3 has 16 residues. V was cut by 8 bases and J by 9 bases, with 26 bases left in between. Per germline, CDR1 SNHLY and CDR2 FYNNEI. CDR3 nucleotides: TGTGCCAGCGCGAGAACGGGACACCGACTTATGGGCACCATATATTTT. Translation gives CASARTGHRLMGTIYF.

This rearrangement joins TRBV6-6 to TRBJ2-1; 7 nucleotides match TRBD1. There are 16 residues in the CDR3. V lost 4 bases and J lost 5; bases outside the gene matches: 11. CDR1 is MNHNY and CDR2 is SVGAGI in the germline V gene (reference sequence). The DNA of the CDR3 is TGTGCCAGCAGTTCCCCAGACAGGGCCACCGACAATGAGCAGTTCTTC. This sequence encodes CASSSPDRATDNEQFF.

The V call is TRBV11-1, the J call TRBJ2-1; D is ambiguous. The germline V and J ends were trimmed by 2 bases and 10 bases, with 12 bases remaining between them. This CDR3 spans 13 amino acids. The V gene's germline CDR1 is SGHAT and CDR2 FQDESV (reference sequence). CDR3 nucleotide sequence: TGTGCCAGCAGCTTAAAGCTTATGGCGGAGCAGTTCTTC. Amino acids: CASSLKLMAEQFF.

The V gene is TRBV7-4, the J gene TRBJ1-3; TRBD1 matches 8 bases. This CDR3 region has 17 residues. Per germline, CDR1 SGHVT and CDR2 SQSDAQ. V lost 1 base and J lost 4; bases outside the gene matches: 9. The CDR3 reads CASSLVGTGDGGNTIYF. CDR3 DNA: TGTGCCAGCAGCTTAGTAGGGACAGGAGACGGCGGAAACACCATATATTTT.